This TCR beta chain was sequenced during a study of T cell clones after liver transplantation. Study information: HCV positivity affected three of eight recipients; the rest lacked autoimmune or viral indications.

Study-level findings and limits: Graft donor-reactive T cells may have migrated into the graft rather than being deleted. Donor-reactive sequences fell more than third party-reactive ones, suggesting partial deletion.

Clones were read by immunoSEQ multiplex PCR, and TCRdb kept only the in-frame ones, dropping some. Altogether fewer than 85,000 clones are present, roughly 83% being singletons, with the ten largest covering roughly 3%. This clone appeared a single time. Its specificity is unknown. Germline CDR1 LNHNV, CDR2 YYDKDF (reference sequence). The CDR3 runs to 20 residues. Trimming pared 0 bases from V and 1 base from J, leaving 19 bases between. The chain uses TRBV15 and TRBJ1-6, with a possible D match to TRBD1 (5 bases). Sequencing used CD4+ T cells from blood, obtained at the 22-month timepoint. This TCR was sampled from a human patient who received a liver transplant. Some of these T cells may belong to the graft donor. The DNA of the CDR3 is TGTGCCACCAGCAGAGATTTCGGGACCCTGGGGAGGTCCTATAATTCACCCCTCCACTTT. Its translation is CATSRDFGTLGRSYNSPLHF.